A selection of T cell receptor beta chains follows, all from one sample in a study of vaccination effects on CD4 cells after COVID-19. What these receptors recognize is not known. The method was immunoSEQ multiplex PCR; TCRdb's version includes in-frame clones alone and lacks a portion of them. This table has about 23,000 clones, 73% appearing once. The specimen was CD4+ T cells from PBMCs cultured with SARS-CoV-2 spike peptides, collected before COVID-19 vaccination. Receptors originate from a human donor who received a COVID-19 vaccine. The CDR3 runs from the conserved cysteine through the conserved F or W. Each record gives: CDR3 length, V gene, D gene, clone size, J gene, CDR3 protein, CDR3 DNA. The D gene is left open where the match is weak. Expanded clones get a size class; other rows say once, few or many, or leave the size out.

13	TRBV5-1	.	.	TRBJ2-4	CASSWGAKNIQYF	TGCGCCAGCAGCTGGGGTGCCAAAAACATTCAGTACTTC
14	TRBV6-5	.	.	TRBJ2-2	CASSDTANTGELFF	TGTGCCAGCAGCGATACAGCGAACACCGGGGAGCTGTTTTTT
17	TRBV5-5	TRBD1	.	TRBJ2-3	CASSLNIGTGNTDTQYF	TGTGCCAGCAGCTTGAATATTGGGACAGGGAACACAGATACGCAGTATTTT
15	TRBV28	TRBD2	few	TRBJ2-1	CASSSTSGGINEQFF	TGTGCCAGCAGTTCGACTAGCGGGGGGATCAATGAGCAGTTCTTC
14	TRBV9	.	.	TRBJ2-7	CASTKGTGSYEQYF	TGTGCCAGCACCAAAGGAACAGGCTCCTACGAGCAGTACTTC
16	TRBV7-6	TRBD1	few	TRBJ1-2	CASSPGGITANYGYTF	TGTGCCAGCAGCCCAGGGGGCATTACGGCGAACTATGGCTACACCTTC
11	TRBV6-5	.	.	TRBJ1-1	CASTSYTEAFF	TGTGCCAGCACTTCATACACTGAAGCTTTCTTT
14	TRBV19	.	few	TRBJ1-5	CASNVGGGRQPQHF	TGTGCCAGTAACGTGGGAGGGGGGAGGCAGCCCCAGCATTTT
16	TRBV15	TRBD1	.	TRBJ1-3	CATSAGQGYSGNTIYF	TGTGCCACCAGCGCCGGACAGGGTTACTCTGGAAACACCATATATTTT
13	TRBV25-1	TRBD1	.	TRBJ1-2	CASSRQGGDGYTF	TGTGCCAGCAGCCGACAGGGCGGAGATGGCTACACCTTC
12	TRBV15	.	.	TRBJ1-1	CATSRDTLQAFF	TGTGCCACCAGCAGAGATACGCTGCAAGCTTTCTTT
15	TRBV24-1	.	.	TRBJ2-3	CATSDPGQGGNTQYF	TGTGCCACCAGTGACCCTGGACAGGGAGGGAATACGCAGTATTTT
15	TRBV19	.	.	TRBJ1-4	CASSIMGATNEKLFF	TGTGCCAGTAGTATAATGGGCGCAACTAATGAAAAACTGTTTTTT
12	TRBV6-1	.	few	TRBJ1-2	CASSEALYGYTF	TGTGCCAGCAGTGAAGCGCTATATGGCTACACCTTC
13	TRBV27	.	few	TRBJ2-5	CACLGGGGETQYF	TGTGCCTGTCTGGGGGGAGGGGGAGAGACCCAGTACTTC
17	TRBV3-1/TRBV3-2	.	.	TRBJ1-6	CASSQGVRELWNSPLHF	TGTGCCAGCAGCCAAGGGGTCAGGGAACTTTGGAATTCACCCCTCCACTTT
14	TRBV25-1	TRBD1	.	TRBJ1-1	CASSETGGKTEAFF	TGTGCCAGCAGTGAGACAGGGGGCAAGACTGAAGCTTTCTTT
13	TRBV11-2	.	once	TRBJ1-6	CASDSSYNSPLHF	TGTGCCAGCGATAGCTCCTATAATTCACCCCTCCACTTT
14	TRBV5-1	.	few	TRBJ2-5	CASSLQGRKETQYF	TGCGCCAGCAGCCTACAGGGGAGGAAAGAGACCCAGTACTTC
15	TRBV5-4	.	.	TRBJ2-1	CASSPKTSKLNEQFF	TGTGCCAGCAGCCCCAAAACTAGCAAGCTAAATGAGCAGTTCTTC
14	TRBV7-9	.	.	TRBJ1-4	CASSLSSGGEKLFF	TGTGCCAGCAGCTTATCCTCCGGGGGTGAAAAACTGTTTTTT
16	TRBV7-2	.	.	TRBJ2-2	CASSLYKQANTGELFF	TGTGCCAGCAGCTTATATAAACAGGCGAACACCGGGGAGCTGTTTTTT
19	TRBV9	TRBD2	.	TRBJ2-3	CASSDPGLAVWLGTDTQYF	TGTGCCAGCAGCGATCCGGGACTAGCGGTATGGTTAGGGACAGATACGCAGTATTTT
13	TRBV4-1	.	once	TRBJ1-5	CASSQVVFQPQHF	TGCGCCAGCAGCCAAGTGGTTTTTCAGCCCCAGCATTTT
14	TRBV11-2	.	.	TRBJ2-7	CASSPLTGSYEQYF	TGTGCCAGCAGCCCCCTAACAGGGTCCTACGAGCAGTACTTC
16	TRBV30	TRBD2	.	TRBJ2-2	CAWSGETSGTTGELFF	TGTGCCTGGAGTGGAGAGACTAGCGGGACAACCGGGGAGCTGTTTTTT
20	TRBV4-1	TRBD1	.	TRBJ1-6	CASSQGGASTGASYNSPLHF	TGCGCCAGCAGCCAAGGGGGTGCCTCGACAGGGGCCTCCTATAATTCACCCCTCCACTTT
12	TRBV12-3/TRBV12-4	TRBD2	.	TRBJ2-4	CASSLGGYIQYF	TGTGCCAGCAGTTTGGGGGGGTACATTCAGTACTTC
15	TRBV5-4	TRBD2	.	TRBJ2-5	CASSGGLAEQETQYF	TGTGCCAGCAGCGGGGGACTAGCGGAGCAAGAGACCCAGTACTTC
15	TRBV11-3	TRBD1	once	TRBJ2-1	CASSSGDRAGNEQFF	TGTGCCAGCAGCTCGGGGGACAGGGCGGGCAATGAGCAGTTCTTC
20	TRBV10-1	.	.	TRBJ1-2	CASGAGETLLSPNFDHGYTF	TGCGCCAGCGGGGCGGGAGAGACACTCCTGAGTCCTAATTTCGACCATGGCTACACCTTC
15	TRBV2	TRBD2	.	TRBJ2-3	CASSSEAGGADTQYF	TGTGCCAGCAGTAGTGAGGCGGGGGGGGCAGATACGCAGTATTTT
19	TRBV7-8	TRBD1	.	TRBJ2-1	CASSHRDRGKHPNYNEQFF	TGTGCCAGCAGTCACCGGGACAGGGGCAAACATCCCAACTACAATGAGCAGTTCTTC
10	TRBV29-1	.	.	TRBJ1-1	CSVGATEAFF	TGCAGCGTTGGGGCCACTGAAGCTTTCTTT
14	TRBV6-5	TRBD1	.	TRBJ2-7	CASHTGTASYEQYF	TGTGCCAGCCACACCGGGACAGCCTCCTACGAGCAGTACTTC
13	TRBV19	.	.	TRBJ1-3	CASSGFSGNTIYF	TGTGCCAGTAGTGGCTTCTCTGGAAACACCATATATTTT
15	TRBV24-1	TRBD2	.	TRBJ2-3	CATSDSGGFADTQYF	TGTGCCACCAGTGACTCGGGGGGGTTCGCAGATACGCAGTATTTT
19	TRBV6-1	TRBD1	.	TRBJ2-2	CASSDPGTGGSINTGELFF	TGTGCCAGCAGTGACCCCGGGACAGGGGGTTCTATCAACACCGGGGAGCTGTTTTTT
13	TRBV11-2	.	.	TRBJ2-2	CASGLGLTGELFF	TGTGCCAGCGGGCTAGGACTCACCGGGGAGCTGTTTTTT
16	TRBV9	TRBD1	.	TRBJ2-7	CASSPSTRGTPYEQYF	TGTGCCAGCAGCCCATCAACCAGGGGGACCCCCTACGAGCAGTACTTC
15	TRBV2	.	.	TRBJ1-1	CASSDADNRPTEAFF	TGTGCCAGCAGTGACGCTGACAATCGGCCCACTGAAGCTTTCTTT